This T cell receptor beta chain was recovered during a study of T cell responses to AZD1222 COVID-19 vaccine. General study points: Baseline serostatus was positive in only a handful of AZD1222 recipients.

In the case of this clone: Its antigen is not identified.

CDR1 MDHEN and CDR2 SYDVKM come from the germline V gene. CDR3 length: 17 amino acids. V lost 3 bases and J lost 2, with 16 bases in between. Profiled with immunoSEQ multiplex PCR; TCRdb holds only in-frame clones, not every one. This sample has 200,000 or so clones; around 92% occur once, and the top ten carry roughly a tenth. Sample: peripheral blood, taken on day 0 of AZD1222 vaccination. V and J are TRBV28 and TRBJ2-2, with a tentative D call TRBD2 (5 bases). The source is an adult in good health. In DNA form, the CDR3 reads TGTGCCAGCAGTTTCCCACGTCGTAGCGTTAACACCGGGGAGCTGTTTTTT. It specifies CASSFPRRSVNTGELFF.